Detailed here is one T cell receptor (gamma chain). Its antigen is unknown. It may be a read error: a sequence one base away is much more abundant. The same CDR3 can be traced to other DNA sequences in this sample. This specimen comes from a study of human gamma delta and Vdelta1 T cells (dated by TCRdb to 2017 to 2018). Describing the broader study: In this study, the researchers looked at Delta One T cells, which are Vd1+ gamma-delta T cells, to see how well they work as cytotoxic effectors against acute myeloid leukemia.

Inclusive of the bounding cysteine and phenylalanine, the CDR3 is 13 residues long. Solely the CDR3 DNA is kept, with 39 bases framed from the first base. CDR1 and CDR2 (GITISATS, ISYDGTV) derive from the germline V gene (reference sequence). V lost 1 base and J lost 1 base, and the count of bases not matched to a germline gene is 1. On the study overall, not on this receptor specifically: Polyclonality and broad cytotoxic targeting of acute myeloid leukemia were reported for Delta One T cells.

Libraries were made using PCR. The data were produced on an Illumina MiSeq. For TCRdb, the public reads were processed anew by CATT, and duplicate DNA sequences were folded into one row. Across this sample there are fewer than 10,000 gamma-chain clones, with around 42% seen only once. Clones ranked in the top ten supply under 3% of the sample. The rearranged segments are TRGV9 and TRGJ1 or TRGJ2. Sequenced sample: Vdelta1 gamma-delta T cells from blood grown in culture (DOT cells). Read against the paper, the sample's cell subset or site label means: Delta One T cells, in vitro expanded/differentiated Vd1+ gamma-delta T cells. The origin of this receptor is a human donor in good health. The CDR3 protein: CALWEVNYYKKLF. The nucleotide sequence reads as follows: TGTGCCTTGTGGGAGGTTAATTATTATAAGAAACTCTTT.